Presented here are 19 T cell receptor beta chains from one specimen sequenced in a study of shared clonotypes between healthy human individuals. Assay used: immunoSEQ multiplex PCR; TCRdb lists only in-frame clones, some missing. The data hold roughly 1,600,000 clones, with approximately 98.5% observed a single time. The specimen was naive CD4+ T cells sorted from blood. The subset here: CD45RA+ positively selected. The receptors originated from a young man in good health.

This rearrangement joins TRBV6-4 to TRBJ1-1; tentative D call: TRBD1 (5 bases). Germline V gene lookup returns CDR1 MRHNA and CDR2 SNTAGT. This CDR3 comprises 13 residues. V lost 6 bases and J 1 base, leaving 9 bases between the germline ends. The DNA for the CDR3 is TGTGCCAGCAGATTGGGACCGAACACTGAAGCTTTCTTT. The encoded protein is CASRLGPNTEAFF.

The chain employs TRBV9 and TRBJ2-1; TRBD1 agrees at 7 bases. Looked up from germline, CDR1 is SGDLS and CDR2 is YYNGEE. The J segment lost 5 bases and the V segment lost 0 bases, leaving 8 bases of the junction unmatched. CDR3 length: 16 residues. The CDR3 loop reads CASSVEPDRKNNEQFF. CDR3 nucleotides: TGTGCCAGCAGCGTAGAACCGGACAGGAAAAACAATGAGCAGTTCTTC.

The CDR3 here is CASSSTGVTKNIQYF. The CDR3 DNA sequence: TGTGCCAGCAGTTCCACGGGGGTCACCAAAAACATTCAGTACTTC. V is TRBV6-5 and J is TRBJ2-4; D possibly corresponds to TRBD2 (6 bases). V was cut by 4 bases and J by 2 bases, with 12 bases left in between. In germline, CDR1 is MNHEY, CDR2 SVGAGI. CDR3 length equals 15 residues.

The V and J genes are TRBV18 and TRBJ2-5, with D possibly TRBD1 on 6 matching bases. Germline loops: CDR1 KGHSH, CDR2 LQKENI. Between the trimmed V and J ends, which lost 2 bases and 3 bases, there was a span of 7 bases. The CDR3 covers 13 residues. CDR3: CASSPNREETQYF. The CDR3 DNA reads as TGTGCCAGCTCACCAAACAGGGAAGAGACCCAGTACTTC.

The chain links TRBV5-1 to TRBJ2-5; weak D call: TRBD1 (6 bases). CDR3 length equals 14 residues. The germline V gene encodes CDR1 SGHRS and CDR2 YFSETQ. V was pared by 3 bases and J by 3 bases, with 12 bases between. CDR3 protein: CASSYRDTKETQYF. Written as DNA, the CDR3 is TGCGCCAGCAGCTACCGGGACACCAAAGAGACCCAGTACTTC.

This chain uses TRBV27 with TRBJ2-2; D is perhaps TRBD1 or TRBD2 (5 bases each). The CDR3 is 16 residues long. Trimming removed 3 bases at V and 6 bases at J, with 17 bases between. Looked up from germline, CDR1 is MNHEY and CDR2 is SMNVEV (reference sequence). This CDR3 reads CASSFRGEWSAGELFF. The CDR3 nucleotides are TGTGCCAGCAGTTTTCGAGGGGAGTGGTCGGCCGGGGAGCTGTTTTTT.

This clone was observed a single time. The chain joins TRBV7-6 to TRBJ1-5; no definite D call. The V gene lost 5 bases and the J gene lost 6 bases, with 20 bases spanning the gap. CDR1 SGHVS and CDR2 FNYEAQ come from the germline V gene. The CDR3 contains 16 residues. The CDR3 DNA is TGTGCCAGCAGCCTATCTTCGGGCCCGCGAGTTCAGCCCCAGCATTTT. Translating gives CASSLSSGPRVQPQHF. Using reference TRBV7-6 and TRBJ1-5 for the parts outside the CDR3, the full variable domain is GAGVSQSPRYKVTKRGQDVALRCDPISGHVSLYWYRQALGQGPEFLTYFNYEAQQDKSGLPNDRFSAERPEGSISTLTIQRTEQRDSAMYRCASSLSSGPRVQPQHFGDGTRLSIL.

This sequence joins TRBV5-1 and TRBJ2-1; D not resolved. Trimming cost V 4 bases and J 6 bases, with 11 bases left between them. Germline CDR1 and CDR2: SGHRS and YFSETQ. This CDR3 comprises 13 residues. As DNA, the CDR3 is TGCGCCAGCAGCAAAAGCCCGGGCAATGAGCAGTTCTTC. Its protein product is CASSKSPGNEQFF. Supplemented by reference TRBV5-1 and TRBJ2-1, the full variable domain reads KAGVTQTPRYLIKTRGQQVTLSCSPISGHRSVSWYQQTPGQGLQFLFEYFSETQRNKGNFPGRFSGRQFSNSRSEMNVSTLELGDSALYLCASSKSPGNEQFFGPGTRLTVL.

This chain uses TRBV10-1 with TRBJ2-1; 10 bases line up with TRBD2. V was pared by 7 bases and J by 15 bases, with 15 bases of the junction left unmatched. This CDR3 contains 14 residues. Germline V lookup: CDR1 WNHNN, CDR2 SYGVQD (reference sequence). CDR3 sequence: CASTPTSGESRPFF. The CDR3 coding sequence is TGCGCCAGCACCCCCACTAGCGGGGAGAGTCGCCCGTTCTTC.

The V and J genes are TRBV2 and TRBJ1-2; tentatively, D is TRBD1 (5 bases). The CDR3 consists of 13 residues. V lost 4 bases and J lost 7, with 13 bases in between. Looked up from germline, CDR1 is SNHLY and CDR2 is FYNNEI. CDR3 in DNA: TGTGCCAGCAGTGGGCAGGGCGAGACTGGCTACACCTTC. Translated: CASSGQGETGYTF. Using reference TRBV2 and TRBJ1-2 for the parts outside the CDR3, the full variable domain is EPEVTQTPSHQVTQMGQEVILRCVPISNHLYFYWYRQILGQKVEFLVSFYNNEISEKSEIFDDQFSVERPDGSNFTLKIRSTKLEDSAMYFCASSGQGETGYTFGSGTRLTVV.

The V call is TRBV6-5, the J call TRBJ2-3; the D gene could be TRBD1 or TRBD2 (6 bases each). Germline V CDR1 and CDR2: MNHEY, SVGAGI. This CDR3 is 15 amino acids long. With 2 bases removed from V and 1 base from J, the gap between germline ends came to 10 bases. The CDR3 DNA is TGTGCCAGCAGTTACGGGGGGCCGGGCACAGATACGCAGTATTTT. It encodes CASSYGGPGTDTQYF.

V usage is TRBV19 and J usage is TRBJ2-1, with 10 bases that match TRBD1. Per the germline V gene, CDR1 is LNHDA and CDR2 is SQIVND (reference sequence). CDR3 length: 15 amino acids. V shed 3 bases and J 7 bases; nucleotides not matched to a gene: 6. CDR3 bases: TGTGCCAGTAGTATTTCACGGACAGGGGGGAATGAGCAGTTCTTC. Translation: CASSISRTGGNEQFF.

This clone was detected only once. The chain uses TRBV4-3 and TRBJ2-2; TRBD2 matches at 9 bases. With 4 bases clipped from V and 1 base from J, the junction kept 7 bases outside the gene matches. The V gene's germline CDR1 is LGHNA and CDR2 YSLEER. The CDR3 has 17 residues. The CDR3 sequence is CASSRSMTSGNTGELFF. In DNA, the CDR3 is TGCGCCAGCAGCCGGTCCATGACTAGCGGGAACACCGGGGAGCTGTTTTTT.

The chain links TRBV18 to TRBJ2-5, with D unclear. V was clipped by 2 bases and J by 6 bases, with 13 bases between them. The CDR3 has 14 residues. Germline V lookup: CDR1 KGHSH, CDR2 LQKENI. CDR3 in DNA: TGTGCCAGCTCACCATCAACCGCCGTGAAGACCCAGTACTTC. This codes for CASSPSTAVKTQYF.

The chain is built from TRBV5-4 and TRBJ1-2; D gene unclear. Trimming took off 1 base at V and 8 bases at J, with 12 bases between the two ends. The germline V gene has CDR1 SGHNT and CDR2 YYREEE (reference sequence). The CDR3 sequence is 13 residues long. DNA for the CDR3: TGTGCCAGCAGCTTGCGGAGAGATGGCGGCTACACCTTC. This codes for CASSLRRDGGYTF.

The chain is built from TRBV5-1 and TRBJ2-3; no firm D call. This CDR3 has 13 amino acids. Between the trimmed V and J ends, which lost 3 bases and 1 base, there was a span of 6 bases. CDR1 is SGHRS, CDR2 YFSETQ, per germline. The CDR3 DNA sequence: TGCGCCAGCAGCTCAACACGCACAGATACGCAGTATTTT. Translating it yields CASSSTRTDTQYF.

The gene calls are TRBV7-2 and TRBJ1-5, with no clear D. Germline V lookup: CDR1 SGHTA, CDR2 FQGNSA. This CDR3 contains 15 residues. Trimming pared 2 bases from V and 0 bases from J, leaving 8 bases between. CDR3 sequence: CASSLMADSNQPQHF. In DNA, the CDR3 is TGTGCCAGCAGCTTAATGGCAGATAGCAATCAGCCCCAGCATTTT.

The rearrangement links TRBV2 to TRBJ2-1; the match to TRBD1 covers 7 bases. CDR1 SNHLY and CDR2 FYNNEI come from the germline V gene. V dropped 6 bases and J dropped 8; count of bases not matched to a gene: 13. CDR3 size: 15 residues. The CDR3 DNA is TGTGCCAGCAGACGACAGGGTGGGGTCATGGATGAGCAGTTCTTC. This sequence encodes CASRRQGGVMDEQFF. The complete variable domain, with remaining parts taken from reference TRBV2 and TRBJ2-1, reads EPEVTQTPSHQVTQMGQEVILRCVPISNHLYFYWYRQILGQKVEFLVSFYNNEISEKSEIFDDQFSVERPDGSNFTLKIRSTKLEDSAMYFCASRRQGGVMDEQFFGPGTRLTVL.

The chain couples TRBV29-1 to TRBJ2-7; D remains ambiguous. V gave up 4 bases and J gave up 7 bases, with 11 bases separating them. This CDR3 is built from 11 residues. Germline CDR1 SQVTM, CDR2 ANQGSEA. CDR3 nucleotides: TGCAGCGTTGGTTGGACCCGAGAGCAGTACTTC. Translating it yields CSVGWTREQYF.